The clone carrying this T cell receptor (beta chain) has at least ten counts. No antigen is known for it. The record originates from a study of response to subunit inactivated influenza vaccine. TCRdb redid the calling of the RT-PCR reads with MiXCR, one entry per CDR3 protein. The table includes 500,000 or so distinct CDR3 sequences, more than 15% detected once. General study findings and limits: Authors suggested few new T cells are recruited by each seasonal influenza vaccination.

CDR1 and CDR2 (germline): SGHAT, FQDESV (reference sequence). This CDR3 has 15 residues. V shed 5 bases and J shed 8 bases, with 16 bases lying between them. The material sequenced was CD4+ T cells sorted from PBMCs, taken around 25 months after vaccination. The rearrangement uses TRBV11-1 and TRBJ1-6; D is ambiguous. This TCR derives from a man between 50 and 69 years old who received an inactivated influenza vaccine. Here the CDR3 reads CASSHRRQEYSPLHF. In nucleotides, the CDR3 is TGTGCCAGCAGCCACCGTCGGCAGGAATATTCACCCCTCCACTTT.